Following are 2 T cell receptor beta chains from one sample sequenced in a study of shared clonotypes between healthy human individuals. Assay used: immunoSEQ multiplex PCR; TCRdb lists only in-frame clones, some missing. The data contain around 2.3 million clones, approximately 94% of them seen just once; the ten biggest clones take up about 0.13%. The sequenced sample consisted of naive CD4+ T cells sorted from blood. Documented subset: CD45RA+ positively selected. The receptors originated from a man between 18 and 35 years old in good health.

This chain connects TRBV10-3 to TRBJ2-1, with 10 bases aligning to TRBD2. The germline CDR1 and CDR2 sequences are ENHRY and SYGVKD. The CDR3 contains 14 residues. V shed 7 bases, J shed 5 bases, and the junction held 5 bases outside the gene matches. The DNA of the CDR3 is TGTGCCATCATGGGTAGCGGGAGGCACAATGAGCAGTTCTTC. Translation: CAIMGSGRHNEQFF.

This sequence joins TRBV6-1 and TRBJ1-2; no reliable D call. Per germline, CDR1 MNHNS and CDR2 SASEGT. The V gene lost 2 bases and the J gene lost 1 base, with 5 bases spanning the gap. CDR3 length: 13 residues. The CDR3 spells CASSETYNYGYTF. CDR3 sequence (DNA): TGTGCCAGCAGTGAAACGTATAACTATGGCTACACCTTC.